The T cell receptor (beta chain) under discussion was sequenced for a study of T cell repertoires in cytomegalovirus infection. Study results and caveats: What dominated the ex vivo response were HLA-C-restricted CMV-specific TCR beta clonotypes. Cumulated frequencies of public TCR beta families served to identify carriers of CMV plus the relevant HLA.

Turning to this clonotype: The antigen is undetermined.

Via MiXCR, TCRdb re-called the reads, giving one row per CDR3 protein. The sample carries 50,000 to 60,000 distinct CDR3 sequences, around a fifth recorded once. The V gene's germline CDR1 is SGHVS and CDR2 FQNEAQ. The CDR3 totals 13 residues. With 6 bases removed from V and 2 bases from J, the gap between germline ends came to 11 bases. V and J are TRBV7-8 and TRBJ2-7; D is unclear. The sample was CD8+ T cells from cultured PBMCs, taken from culture after CMV antigen stimulation. The source of this sequence is a human donor in good health (CMV status not recorded). Some clones in this sample may be carry-over from other donors' samples. In DNA, the CDR3 is TGTGCCAGCAGAGGACGCGGCCCCTACGAGCAGTACTTC. As protein: CASRGRGPYEQYF.